This entry lists 28 T cell receptor beta chains sequenced from one sample in a study of cytomegalovirus exposure and HLA in healthy donors. In the PCR, 60 Vbeta and 13 Jbeta primers were used. Here immunoSEQ multiplex PCR was the method, and the copy in TCRdb shows in-frame clones only, minus some. The sample has around 63,000 clones. Sequenced sample: PBMCs. The origin of the receptors is a woman in her twenties or thirties in good health and CMV-seronegative.

This chain connects TRBV6-7 to TRBJ2-7; tentative D call: TRBD1 (6 bases). TRBV6-7 falls under the ORF class, with uncertain function. The CDR3 has 13 residues. Trimming removed 5 bases from V and 7 bases from J, with 15 bases in between. This CDR3 reads CASSLTWGQEQYF. CDR3 bases: TGTGCCAGCAGTCTCACTTGGGGGCAAGAGCAGTACTTC.

V is TRBV29-1 and J is TRBJ2-7; the D gene is possibly TRBD1 (5 bases). Trimming left V 4 bases short and J 4 bases short, with 20 bases between. From germline, CDR1 is SQVTM and CDR2 ANQGSEA. The CDR3 spans 15 residues. CDR3 nucleotide sequence: TGCAGCGTTGTGGTACAGGACGGAGTGTTGTACGAGCAGTACTTC. As protein: CSVVVQDGVLYEQYF.

The V call is TRBV28, the J call TRBJ2-7; the D gene is possibly TRBD2 (6 bases). Trimming shortened V by 3 bases and J by 5 bases, and 14 bases separated the two germline ends. Germline assignment: CDR1 MDHEN and CDR2 SYDVKM. The CDR3 sequence is 14 residues long. The DNA for the CDR3 is TGTGCCAGCAGTTTGAAGCTAGCGAGGAACGAGCAGTACTTC. Its protein is CASSLKLARNEQYF.

The rearrangement joins TRBV12-5 to TRBJ2-3, with D unresolved. CDR1 is LGHNT and CDR2 is FRNRAP in the germline V gene. This CDR3 spans 13 amino acids. Trimming pared 0 bases from V and 5 bases from J, leaving 6 bases between. The CDR3 nucleotides are TGTGCTAGTGGTTTGGTGACTGGAGATACGCAGTATTTT. Translating it yields CASGLVTGDTQYF.

The V gene is TRBV5-6, the J gene TRBJ2-2; maybe TRBD2 (6 bases). Germline CDR1 SGHDT, CDR2 YYEEEE. The CDR3 is 17 residues long. Trimming cost V 1 base and J 3 bases, with 16 bases left between them. The CDR3 loop is CASSLWGGARDTGELFF. DNA for the CDR3: TGTGCCAGCAGCTTGTGGGGCGGGGCGAGGGACACCGGGGAGCTGTTTTTT.

J is TRBJ2-1 and V is TRBV29-1, with TRBD1 as a possible D gene (5 bases). The germline gives CDR1 SQVTM, CDR2 ANQGSEA. This CDR3 is 14 amino acids long. V was shortened by 8 bases and J by 2 bases, with 16 bases between the two germline ends. CDR3 in amino acids: CSQLGEGAYNEQFF. CDR3 sequence (DNA): TGCAGCCAACTCGGAGAAGGGGCCTACAATGAGCAGTTCTTC.

This chain uses TRBV5-1 with TRBJ2-1; D might be TRBD2 (6 bases). Between the trimmed V and J ends, which lost 0 bases and 8 bases, there was a span of 6 bases. Germline V gene data show CDR1 as SGHRS and CDR2 as YFSETQ. The CDR3 is 12 amino acids. The CDR3 DNA reads TGCGCCAGCAGCTTGGCGGGGGATGAGCAGTTCTTC. Translation: CASSLAGDEQFF.

The genes are TRBV7-2 and TRBJ2-1; D is possibly TRBD2 (6 bases). V dropped 5 bases and J dropped 3 bases, with 11 bases sitting between them. The CDR3 is made up of 14 amino acids. CDR1 SGHTA and CDR2 FQGNSA come from the germline V gene. This CDR3 is CASSPGLHYNEQFF. The CDR3, as DNA: TGTGCCAGCAGCCCGGGACTTCACTACAATGAGCAGTTCTTC.

The CDR3 spells CASSSRLAGGYGEQYF. CDR3 sequence (DNA): TGTGCCAGCAGCTCCCGACTAGCGGGGGGTTACGGCGAGCAGTACTTC. The V and J genes are TRBV5-4 and TRBJ2-7, with 13 nucleotides matching TRBD2. Germline CDR1 and CDR2: SGHNT and YYREEE (reference sequence). CDR3 length: 16 amino acids. V was clipped by 3 bases and J by 6 bases; unmatched bases: 9.

The chain is built from TRBV6-5 and TRBJ1-6; D unresolved. In germline, CDR1 is MNHEY, CDR2 SVGAGI. The CDR3 length is 16 residues. The ends were cut back, 4 bases at V and 0 bases at J, with 10 bases in the middle. This chain's CDR3 is CASSFTLSSYNSPLHF. The CDR3 region has the DNA TGTGCCAGCAGTTTTACCCTGAGCTCCTATAATTCACCCCTCCACTTT.

This sequence joins TRBV6-1 and TRBJ2-2; D gene uncertain. This CDR3 contains 14 residues. Between the trimmed V and J ends, which lost 7 bases and 1 base, there was a span of 10 bases. Looked up from germline, CDR1 is MNHNS and CDR2 is SASEGT. The CDR3 DNA is TGTGCCAGCATGGGCGAGAGGAACACCGGGGAGCTGTTTTTT. Protein product: CASMGERNTGELFF.

The rearrangement joins TRBV9 to TRBJ1-5, with D tentatively TRBD1 (6 bases). The germline V gene has CDR1 SGDLS and CDR2 YYNGEE. The CDR3 totals 13 residues. V was clipped by 4 bases and J by 5 bases, with 10 bases between them. The CDR3 DNA follows: TGTGCCAGCAGCTTAACAGGGCATCAGCCCCAGCATTTT. It codes for CASSLTGHQPQHF.

The chain combines TRBV29-1 with TRBJ1-4; 7 bases align to TRBD1. V lost 2 bases to trimming and J lost 8 bases; unmatched junction nucleotides: 2. The CDR3 covers 12 residues. Germline V gene data show CDR1 as SQVTM and CDR2 as ANQGSEA. CDR3 protein: CSVEKGGEKLFF. The CDR3 DNA is TGCAGCGTTGAAAAAGGGGGCGAAAAACTGTTTTTT.

This chain uses TRBV30 with TRBJ2-7, with D uncertain. Trimming shortened V by 1 base and J by 7 bases, and 8 bases separated the two germline ends. Germline V gives CDR1 GTSNPN, CDR2 SVGIG (reference sequence). This CDR3 contains 11 residues. The DNA of the CDR3 is TGTGCCTGGAGTGAGCGTGGAGAGCAGTACTTC. Protein: CAWSERGEQYF.

This chain uses TRBV28 with TRBJ2-1; 7 nucleotides agree with TRBD2. The CDR3 runs 12 residues. CDR1 is MDHEN and CDR2 is SYDVKM in the germline V gene. V shed 6 bases, J shed 7 bases, and the junction held 3 bases outside the gene matches. The CDR3: CASSGGWNEQFF. The DNA of the CDR3 is TGTGCCAGCAGCGGGGGGTGGAATGAGCAGTTCTTC.

The gene calls are TRBV9 and TRBJ1-4; D ambiguous. Per the germline V gene, CDR1 is SGDLS and CDR2 is YYNGEE. V gave up 9 bases and J gave up 8 bases, with 17 bases separating them. This CDR3 has 13 residues. CDR3 in DNA: TGTGCCAACCTCCCGTGGGCGGGGGAAAAACTGTTTTTT. Amino acids: CANLPWAGEKLFF.

J is TRBJ1-5 and V is TRBV5-6; D possibly corresponds to TRBD1 (5 bases). Trimming took 4 bases from V and 0 from J, leaving 14 bases between them. The CDR3 extends over 16 amino acids. The germline gives CDR1 SGHDT, CDR2 YYEEEE. The CDR3 spells CASSNYDRDSNQPQHF. The CDR3, as DNA: TGTGCCAGCAGCAACTACGACAGAGATAGCAATCAGCCCCAGCATTTT.

The J gene is TRBJ1-5, the V gene TRBV30; possible D gene TRBD1, 6 bases. The CDR3 runs 13 residues. Germline V lookup: CDR1 GTSNPN, CDR2 SVGIG (reference sequence). Trimming pared 1 base from V and 5 bases from J, leaving 9 bases between. CDR3 in amino acids: CAWSGQAHQPQHF. CDR3 sequence (DNA): TGTGCCTGGAGTGGACAGGCCCATCAGCCCCAGCATTTT.

This chain joins TRBV25-1 and TRBJ1-2, with D unresolved. The CDR3 consists of 12 residues. V gave up 3 bases and J gave up 8 bases, with 10 bases separating them. Germline lookup yields CDR1 MGHDK and CDR2 SYGVNS. The CDR3 spells CASSDPGSGYTF. In nucleotides, the CDR3 is TGTGCCAGCAGTGATCCGGGGAGCGGCTACACCTTC.

The V gene is TRBV6-1, the J gene TRBJ1-5; 9 positions match TRBD1. Germline loops: CDR1 MNHNS, CDR2 SASEGT. CDR3 length equals 14 residues. The trim removed 5 bases at V and 2 bases at J, leaving 1 base unmatched. CDR3 DNA sequence: TGTGCCAGCAGTAGACAGGGGGGCAATCAGCCCCAGCATTTT. It is translated as CASSRQGGNQPQHF.

J is TRBJ2-1 and V is TRBV19; the match to TRBD2 covers 8 bases. Germline CDR1 reads LNHDA; CDR2 reads SQIVND (reference sequence). Trimming removed 3 bases from V and 2 bases from J; junction bases left unmatched: 6. The CDR3 loop spans 16 amino acids. DNA of the CDR3: TGTGCCAGTAGTATGCGGCGGGGGGCTACCTACAATGAGCAGTTCTTC. Its protein is CASSMRRGATYNEQFF.

V is TRBV5-4 and J is TRBJ1-5; D gene ambiguous. Germline loops: CDR1 SGHNT, CDR2 YYREEE (reference sequence). Trimming took 1 base from V and 0 from J, leaving 8 bases between them. The CDR3 runs to 15 residues. The CDR3, as DNA: TGTGCCAGCAGCTTGTGGCAGGATAGCAATCAGCCCCAGCATTTT. The encoded protein is CASSLWQDSNQPQHF.

CDR3 nucleotide sequence: TGTGCCAGCACCCGGGGGGGGAGATACGAGCAGTACTTC. It yields the protein CASTRGGRYEQYF. The gene calls are TRBV28 and TRBJ2-7; TRBD2 aligns across 8 bases. V was pared by 7 bases and J by 4 bases, with 6 bases of the junction left unmatched. Germline assignment: CDR1 MDHEN and CDR2 SYDVKM. CDR3 length: 13 residues.

The genes are TRBV23-1 and TRBJ1-5, with TRBD1 matching 9 bases. TRBV23-1 falls under the ORF class, with uncertain function. The CDR3 consists of 15 residues. V trimming: 10 bases; J trimming: 4 bases; junction bases outside the gene matches: 11. CDR3: CAILTGTGPNQPQHF. The CDR3 bases are TGCGCCATCCTCACAGGGACAGGGCCTAATCAGCCCCAGCATTTT.

V is TRBV18 and J is TRBJ1-3; D perhaps matches TRBD1 (6 bases). Trimming removed 6 bases at V and 0 bases at J, with 15 bases between. From germline, CDR1 is KGHSH and CDR2 LQKENI. The CDR3 has 16 amino acids. As DNA, the CDR3 is TGTGCCAGCTCTCCATTGACAGGAGTCTCTGGAAACACCATATATTTT. This codes for CASSPLTGVSGNTIYF.

The chain uses TRBV30 and TRBJ1-1; a weak D match, TRBD1 (6 bases). Germline V gene lookup returns CDR1 GTSNPN and CDR2 SVGIG (reference sequence). Trimming took 6 bases from V and 2 from J, leaving 10 bases between them. This CDR3 has 12 amino acids. The CDR3 region has the DNA TGTGCCTGTCTGGACAGCAACACTGAAGCTTTCTTT. Translation: CACLDSNTEAFF.

The V and J genes are TRBV29-1 and TRBJ2-7; 7 nucleotides agree with TRBD1. The CDR3 is 12 amino acids. Unmatched junction bases numbered 7, after V lost 5 bases and J lost 6 bases. Germline lookup yields CDR1 SQVTM and CDR2 ANQGSEA. The CDR3 DNA is TGCAGCGTTCTTGAAGGGGGCTTCGAGCAGTACTTC. It yields the protein CSVLEGGFEQYF.

This sequence joins TRBV2 and TRBJ2-7, with 8 nucleotides matching TRBD2. CDR1 is SNHLY, CDR2 FYNNEI, per germline. The CDR3 runs 15 residues. V dropped 4 bases and J dropped 2; count of bases not matched to a gene: 7. As DNA, the CDR3 is TGTGCCAGCAGTGTGACCGGGACTAGTCCCTACGAGCAGTACTTC. It codes for CASSVTGTSPYEQYF.